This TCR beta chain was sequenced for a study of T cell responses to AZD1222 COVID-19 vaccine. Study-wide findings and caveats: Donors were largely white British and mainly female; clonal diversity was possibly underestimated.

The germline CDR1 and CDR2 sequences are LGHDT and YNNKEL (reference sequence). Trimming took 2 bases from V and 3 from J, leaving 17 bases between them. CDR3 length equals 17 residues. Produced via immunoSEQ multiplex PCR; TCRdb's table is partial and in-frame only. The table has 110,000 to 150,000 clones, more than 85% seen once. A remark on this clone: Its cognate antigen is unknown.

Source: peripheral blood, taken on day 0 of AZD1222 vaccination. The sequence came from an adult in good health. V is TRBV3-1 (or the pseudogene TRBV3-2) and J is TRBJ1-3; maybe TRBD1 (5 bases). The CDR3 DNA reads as TGTGCCAGCAGCCAACTGCTTGGGGTCGGGGGTGGAAACACCATATATTTT. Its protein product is CASSQLLGVGGGNTIYF.